The sequence of this T cell receptor beta chain was determined in a study of human T cells and chemical hapten exposure. Germline V gives CDR1 MNHNS, CDR2 SASEGT. Trimming removed 1 base from V and 4 bases from J, with 8 bases in between. The length of the CDR3 is 14 residues. Noted time point: pre-sensitization, week 0. Treatment defined: therapeutic diphenylcyclopropenone sensitization with weekly scalp DPC. TCRdb analysed the RACE reads with MiXCR anew, one entry per CDR3 protein. The table includes roughly 380,000 distinct CDR3 sequences, 5.1% detected once. The genes are TRBV6-1 and TRBJ1-5; possible D gene TRBD1, 5 bases. This sequence was found in a woman between 50 and 59 years old with alopecia areata. Some clones in this sample may be carry-over from other donors' samples. Specimen: whole blood, collected in connection with sensitization to the hapten diphenylcyclopropenone (DPC). CDR3 in amino acids: CASSEGGVNQPQHF. The CDR3 region has the DNA TGTGCCAGCAGTGAAGGGGGGGTGAATCAGCCCCAGCATTTT.